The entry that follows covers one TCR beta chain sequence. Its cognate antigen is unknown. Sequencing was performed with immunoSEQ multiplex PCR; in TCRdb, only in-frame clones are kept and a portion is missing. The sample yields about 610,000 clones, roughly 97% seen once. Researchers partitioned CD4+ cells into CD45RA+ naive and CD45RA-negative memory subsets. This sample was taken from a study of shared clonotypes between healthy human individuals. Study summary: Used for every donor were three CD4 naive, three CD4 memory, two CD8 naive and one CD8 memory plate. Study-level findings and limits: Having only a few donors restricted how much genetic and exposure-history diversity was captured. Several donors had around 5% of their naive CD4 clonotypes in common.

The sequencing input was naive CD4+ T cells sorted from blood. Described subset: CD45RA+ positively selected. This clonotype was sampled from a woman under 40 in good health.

CDR3 DNA: TGTGCCAGCAGTGGTTCGGAGACCCAGTACTTC. Translating it yields CASSGSETQYF. The chain couples TRBV6-1 to TRBJ2-5; D unclear. With 4 bases removed from V and 5 bases from J, the gap between germline ends came to 5 bases. Germline lookup yields CDR1 MNHNS and CDR2 SASEGT. The CDR3 is 11 residues long.